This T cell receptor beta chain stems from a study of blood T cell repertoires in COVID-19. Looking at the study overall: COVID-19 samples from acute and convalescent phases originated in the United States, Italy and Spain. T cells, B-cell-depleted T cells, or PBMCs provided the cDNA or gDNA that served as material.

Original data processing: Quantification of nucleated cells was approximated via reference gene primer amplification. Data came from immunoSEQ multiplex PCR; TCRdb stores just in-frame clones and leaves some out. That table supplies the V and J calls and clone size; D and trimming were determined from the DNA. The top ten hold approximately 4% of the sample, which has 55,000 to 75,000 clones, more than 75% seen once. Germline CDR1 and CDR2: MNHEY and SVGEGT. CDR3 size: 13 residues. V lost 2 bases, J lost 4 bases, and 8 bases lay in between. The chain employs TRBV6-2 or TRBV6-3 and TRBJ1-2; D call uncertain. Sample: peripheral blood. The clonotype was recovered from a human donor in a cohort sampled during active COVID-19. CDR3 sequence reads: CASSYGRLYGYTF. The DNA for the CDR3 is TGTGCCAGCAGTTACGGCAGACTCTATGGCTACACCTTC.